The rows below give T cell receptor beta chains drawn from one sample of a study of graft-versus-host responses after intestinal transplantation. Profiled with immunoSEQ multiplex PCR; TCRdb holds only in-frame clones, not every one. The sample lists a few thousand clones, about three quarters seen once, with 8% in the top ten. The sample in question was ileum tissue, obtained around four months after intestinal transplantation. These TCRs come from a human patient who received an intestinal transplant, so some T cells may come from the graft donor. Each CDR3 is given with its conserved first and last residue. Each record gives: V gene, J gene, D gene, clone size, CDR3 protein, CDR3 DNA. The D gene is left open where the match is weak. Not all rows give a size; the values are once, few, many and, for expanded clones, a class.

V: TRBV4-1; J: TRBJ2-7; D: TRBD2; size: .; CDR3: CASSQEEGGVYEQYF; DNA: TGCGCCAGCAGCCAAGAGGAGGGAGGGGTCTACGAGCAGTACTTC
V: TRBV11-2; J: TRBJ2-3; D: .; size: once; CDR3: CASSLDLGTGTDTQYF; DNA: TGTGCCAGCAGCTTAGATCTGGGGACTGGCACAGATACGCAGTATTTT
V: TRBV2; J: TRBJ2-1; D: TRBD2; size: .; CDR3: CASRVAGAYFNNEQFF; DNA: TGTGCCAGCAGGGTAGCGGGGGCTTACTTTAATAATGAGCAGTTCTTC
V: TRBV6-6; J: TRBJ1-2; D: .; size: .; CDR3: CASGPTGNYGYTF; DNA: TGTGCCAGCGGCCCGACAGGCAACTATGGCTACACCTTC
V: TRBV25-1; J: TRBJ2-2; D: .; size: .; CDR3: CASGEGAGKLFF; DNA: TGTGCCTCGGGAGAGGGGGCCGGGAAGCTGTTTTTT
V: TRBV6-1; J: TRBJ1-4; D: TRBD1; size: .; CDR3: CASRTQGDNEKLFF; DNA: TGTGCCAGCAGGACACAGGGGGACAATGAAAAACTGTTTTTT
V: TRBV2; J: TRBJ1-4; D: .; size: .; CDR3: CASLFATNEKLFF; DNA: TGTGCCAGTCTCTTTGCAACTAATGAAAAACTGTTTTTT
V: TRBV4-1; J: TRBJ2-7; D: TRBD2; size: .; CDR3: CASSQEEGGVYEQYF; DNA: TGCGCCAGCAGCCAAGAGGAGGGAGGGGTCTACGAGCAGTACTTC
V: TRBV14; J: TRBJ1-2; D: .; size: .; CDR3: CASSQDRQENYGYTF; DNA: TGTGCCAGCAGCCAAGACAGACAGGAGAACTATGGCTACACCTTC
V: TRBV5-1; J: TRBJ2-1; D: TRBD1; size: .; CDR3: CASSFRQGGGDEQFF; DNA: TGCGCCAGCAGCTTTAGACAGGGTGGGGGCGATGAGCAGTTCTTC
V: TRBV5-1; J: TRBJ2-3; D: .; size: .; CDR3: CASSLVDSTDTQYF; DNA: TGCGCCAGCAGCTTGGTGGACAGCACAGATACGCAGTATTTT
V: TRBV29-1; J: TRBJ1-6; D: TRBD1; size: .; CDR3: CSAATGGNSPLHF; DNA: TGCAGCGCCGCTACAGGGGGCAATTCACCCCTCCACTTT
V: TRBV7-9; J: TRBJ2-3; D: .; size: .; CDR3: CASSLFPPFSGSTDTQYF; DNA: TGTGCCAGCAGCTTGTTTCCTCCTTTTAGCGGAAGCACAGATACGCAGTATTTT
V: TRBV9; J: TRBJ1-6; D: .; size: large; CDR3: CASSVQESSYNSPLHF; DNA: TGTGCCAGCAGCGTACAGGAGAGCTCCTATAATTCACCCCTCCACTTT
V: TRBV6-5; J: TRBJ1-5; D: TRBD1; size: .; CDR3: CASSRTGGGGQPQHF; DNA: TGTGCCAGCAGTCGGACAGGGGGCGGGGGTCAGCCCCAGCATTTT
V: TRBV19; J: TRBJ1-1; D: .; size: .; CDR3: CASSTREVNTEAFF; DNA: TGTGCCAGTAGTACAAGGGAGGTGAACACTGAAGCTTTCTTT
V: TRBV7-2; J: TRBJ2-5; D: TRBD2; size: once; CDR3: CASSLGAGQETQYF; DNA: TGTGCCAGCAGCTTAGGAGCGGGGCAAGAGACCCAGTACTTC